This T cell receptor (beta chain) derives from a study of CXCR3-negative and CXCR3-positive naive CD8 T cells. All TRB cDNA libraries came from 5' RACE performed with UMI labels. TCRdb re-called the 5' RACE reads and gives one entry per CDR3 protein, without DNA. This listing includes approximately 41,000 distinct CDR3 sequences. The CDR3 sequence is 16 residues long. In germline, CDR1 is MGHRA, CDR2 YSYEKL. The chain joins TRBV4-1 to TRBJ2-3; TCRdb indicates TRBD1, and absent DNA this call remains unverified. The specimen sequenced was memory CD8+ T cells from blood. The receptor was derived from a human donor in good health. Some clones in this sample may be carry-over from other donors' samples. The CDR3 reads CASSQAGTAFSDTQYF.